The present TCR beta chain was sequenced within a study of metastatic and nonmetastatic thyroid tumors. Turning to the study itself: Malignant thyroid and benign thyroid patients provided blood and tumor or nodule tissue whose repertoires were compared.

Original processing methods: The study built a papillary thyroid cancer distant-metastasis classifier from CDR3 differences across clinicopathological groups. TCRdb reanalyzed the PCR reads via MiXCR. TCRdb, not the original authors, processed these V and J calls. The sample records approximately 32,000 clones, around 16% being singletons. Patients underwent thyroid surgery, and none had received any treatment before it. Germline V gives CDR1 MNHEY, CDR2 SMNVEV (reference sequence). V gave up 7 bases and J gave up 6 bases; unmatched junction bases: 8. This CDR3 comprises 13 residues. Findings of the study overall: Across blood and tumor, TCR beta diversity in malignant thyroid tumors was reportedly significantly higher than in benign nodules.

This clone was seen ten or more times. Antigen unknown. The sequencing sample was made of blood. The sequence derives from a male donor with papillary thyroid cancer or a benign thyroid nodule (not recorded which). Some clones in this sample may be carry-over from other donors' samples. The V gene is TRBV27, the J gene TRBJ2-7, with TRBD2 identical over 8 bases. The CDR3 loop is CASISRGGSEQYF. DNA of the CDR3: TGTGCCAGCATTTCCCGGGGGGGGTCCGAGCAGTACTTC.